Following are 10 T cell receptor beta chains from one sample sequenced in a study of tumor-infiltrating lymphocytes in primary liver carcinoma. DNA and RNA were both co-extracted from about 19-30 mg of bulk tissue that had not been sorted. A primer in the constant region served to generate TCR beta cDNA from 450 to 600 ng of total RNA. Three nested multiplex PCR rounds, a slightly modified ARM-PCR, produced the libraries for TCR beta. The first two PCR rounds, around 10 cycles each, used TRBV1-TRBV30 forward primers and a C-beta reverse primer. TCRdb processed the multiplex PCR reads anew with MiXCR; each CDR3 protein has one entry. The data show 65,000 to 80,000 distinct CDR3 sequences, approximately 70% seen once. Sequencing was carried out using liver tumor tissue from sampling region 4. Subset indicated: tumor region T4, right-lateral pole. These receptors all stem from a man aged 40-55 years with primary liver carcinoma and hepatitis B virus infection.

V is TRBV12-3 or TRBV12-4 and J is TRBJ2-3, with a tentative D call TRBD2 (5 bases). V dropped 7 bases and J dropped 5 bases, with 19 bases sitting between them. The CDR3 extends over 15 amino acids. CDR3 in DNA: TGTGCCAGCAATTTTATGGAGGCCCACATAGATACGCAGTATTTT. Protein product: CASNFMEAHIDTQYF.

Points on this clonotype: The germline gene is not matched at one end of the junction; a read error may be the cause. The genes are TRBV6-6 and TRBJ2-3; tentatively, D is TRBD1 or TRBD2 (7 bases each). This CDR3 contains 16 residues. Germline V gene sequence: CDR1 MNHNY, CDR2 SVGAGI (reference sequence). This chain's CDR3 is CAISWGPTGRGDTQYF. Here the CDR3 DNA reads TGTGCCATCAGTTGGGGGCCGACAGGGAGGGGAGATACGCAGTATTTT.

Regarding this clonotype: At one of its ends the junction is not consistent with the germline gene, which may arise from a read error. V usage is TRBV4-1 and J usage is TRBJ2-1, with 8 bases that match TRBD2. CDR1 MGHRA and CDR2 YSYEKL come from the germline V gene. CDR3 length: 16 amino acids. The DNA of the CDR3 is TGCACCAGCAGCCAAGGTTCCCGGGAGGGCCTAGGTGAGCAGTTCTTC. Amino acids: CTSSQGSREGLGEQFF.

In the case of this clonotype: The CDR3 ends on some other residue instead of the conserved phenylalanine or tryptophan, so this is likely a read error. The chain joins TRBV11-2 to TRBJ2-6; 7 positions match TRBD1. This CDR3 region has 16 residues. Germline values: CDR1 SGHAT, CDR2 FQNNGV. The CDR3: CVSRQGQRPGANVLTY. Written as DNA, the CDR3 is TGTGTCAGCAGGCAGGGACAGAGACCTGGGGCCAACGTCCTGACTTAC.

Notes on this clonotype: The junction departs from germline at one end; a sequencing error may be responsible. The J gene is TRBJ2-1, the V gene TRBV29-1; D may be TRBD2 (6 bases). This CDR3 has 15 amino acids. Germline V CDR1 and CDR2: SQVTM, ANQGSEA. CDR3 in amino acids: CSVEDFQRGYNEQLF. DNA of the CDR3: TGCAGCGTTGAAGATTTTCAACGGGGGTACAATGAGCAGTTATTC.

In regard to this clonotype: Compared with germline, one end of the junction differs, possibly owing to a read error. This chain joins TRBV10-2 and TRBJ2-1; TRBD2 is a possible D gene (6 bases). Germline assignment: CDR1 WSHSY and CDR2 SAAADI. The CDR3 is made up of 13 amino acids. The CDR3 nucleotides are TGCGCTAGCAGGTCGGGAGCCTACAATGAGCAGTTTTTC. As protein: CASRSGAYNEQFF.

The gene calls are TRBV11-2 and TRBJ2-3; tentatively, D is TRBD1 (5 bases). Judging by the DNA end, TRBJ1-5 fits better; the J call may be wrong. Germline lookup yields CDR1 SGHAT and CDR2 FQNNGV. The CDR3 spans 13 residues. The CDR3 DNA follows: TGTGCCAACGGCTTGTACGGGGCAGATACGCAGCATTTT. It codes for CANGLYGADTQHF.

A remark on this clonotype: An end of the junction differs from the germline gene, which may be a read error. CDR3 protein: CASRYQSTSLEQYF. The CDR3 nucleotides read TGTGCCAGCAGATACCAGTCAACCTCTCTCGAGCAATACTTC. The V gene is TRBV6-5, the J gene TRBJ2-7; D remains ambiguous. Looked up from germline, CDR1 is MNHEY and CDR2 is SVGAGI. CDR3 length: 14 amino acids.

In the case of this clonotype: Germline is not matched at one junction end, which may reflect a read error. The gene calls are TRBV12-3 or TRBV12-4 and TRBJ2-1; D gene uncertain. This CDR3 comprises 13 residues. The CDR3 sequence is CVSSPHGYSEQFF. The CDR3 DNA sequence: TGTGTCAGCAGTCCGCATGGGTACAGTGAGCAGTTCTTC.

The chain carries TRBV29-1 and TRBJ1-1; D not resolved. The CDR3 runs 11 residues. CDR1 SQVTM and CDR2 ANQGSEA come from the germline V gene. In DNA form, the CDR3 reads TGCAGTGTCGGGGAGAATACTGAAGCTTTCTTT. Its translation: CSVGENTEAFF.